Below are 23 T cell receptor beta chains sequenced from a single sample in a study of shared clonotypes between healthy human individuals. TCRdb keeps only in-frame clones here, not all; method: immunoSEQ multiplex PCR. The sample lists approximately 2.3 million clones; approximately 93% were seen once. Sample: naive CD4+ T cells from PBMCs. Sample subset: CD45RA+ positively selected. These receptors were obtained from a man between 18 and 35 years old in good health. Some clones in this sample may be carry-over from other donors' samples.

The DNA of the CDR3 is TGCAGCGTAGGAGGGGTAGGGGACACAGATACGCAGTATTTT. Translation: CSVGGVGDTDTQYF. This chain uses TRBV29-1 with TRBJ2-3, with D possibly being TRBD2 (6 bases). V was pared by 6 bases and J by 2 bases, with 15 bases between. The CDR3 loop spans 14 amino acids. CDR1 is SQVTM and CDR2 is ANQGSEA in the germline V gene.

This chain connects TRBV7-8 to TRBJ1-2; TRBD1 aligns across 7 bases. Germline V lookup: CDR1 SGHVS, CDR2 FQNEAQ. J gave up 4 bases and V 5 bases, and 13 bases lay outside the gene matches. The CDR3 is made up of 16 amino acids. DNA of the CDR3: TGTGCCAGCAGCCCCCAAACCTCAGGACAGGCCTATGGCTACACCTTC. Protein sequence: CASSPQTSGQAYGYTF.

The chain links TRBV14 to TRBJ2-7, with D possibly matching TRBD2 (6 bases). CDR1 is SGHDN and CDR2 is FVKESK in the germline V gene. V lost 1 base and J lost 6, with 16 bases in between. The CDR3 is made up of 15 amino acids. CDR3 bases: TGTGCCAGCAGCCAAGGGGGACCGCCCGGGGGCGAGCAGTACTTC. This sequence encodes CASSQGGPPGGEQYF. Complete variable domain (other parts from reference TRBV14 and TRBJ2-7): EAGVTQFPSHSVIEKGQTVTLRCDPISGHDNLYWYRRVMGKEIKFLLHFVKESKQDESGMPNNRFLAERTGGTYSTLKVQPAELEDSGVYFCASSQGGPPGGEQYFGPGTRLTVT.

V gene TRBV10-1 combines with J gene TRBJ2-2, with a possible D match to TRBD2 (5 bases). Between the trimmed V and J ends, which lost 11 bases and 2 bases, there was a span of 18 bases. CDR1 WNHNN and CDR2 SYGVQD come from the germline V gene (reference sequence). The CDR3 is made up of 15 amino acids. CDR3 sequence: CAAPRPTGNTGELFF. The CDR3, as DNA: TGCGCCGCCCCTCGCCCTACGGGAAACACCGGGGAGCTGTTTTTT.

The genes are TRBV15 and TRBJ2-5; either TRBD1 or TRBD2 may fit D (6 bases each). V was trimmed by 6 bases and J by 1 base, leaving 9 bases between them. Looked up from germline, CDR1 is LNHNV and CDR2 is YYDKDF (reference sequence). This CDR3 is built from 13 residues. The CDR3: CATRGGAQETQYF. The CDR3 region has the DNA TGTGCCACCAGGGGGGGCGCCCAAGAGACCCAGTACTTC.

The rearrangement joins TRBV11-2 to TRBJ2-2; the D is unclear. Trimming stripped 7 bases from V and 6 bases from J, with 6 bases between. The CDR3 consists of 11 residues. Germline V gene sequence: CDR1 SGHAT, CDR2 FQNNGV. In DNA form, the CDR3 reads TGTGCCAGCAATATTGCCGGGGAGCTGTTTTTT. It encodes CASNIAGELFF.

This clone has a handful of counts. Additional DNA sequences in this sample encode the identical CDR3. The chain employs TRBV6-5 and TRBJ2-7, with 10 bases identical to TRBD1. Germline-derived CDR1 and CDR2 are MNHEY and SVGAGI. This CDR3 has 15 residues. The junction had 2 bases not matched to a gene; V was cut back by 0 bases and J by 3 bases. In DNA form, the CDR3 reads TGTGCCAGCAGTTACTCCGGGACAGGGGTCTACGAGCAGTACTTC. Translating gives CASSYSGTGVYEQYF.

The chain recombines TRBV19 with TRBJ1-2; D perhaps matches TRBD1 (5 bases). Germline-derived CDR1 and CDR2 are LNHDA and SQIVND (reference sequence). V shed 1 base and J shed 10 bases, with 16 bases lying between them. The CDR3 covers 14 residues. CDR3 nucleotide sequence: TGTGCCAGTAGTATAGTGGGGCTGCTCCATGACTACACCTTC. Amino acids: CASSIVGLLHDYTF.

The CDR3 region is CASSLLRGESNEQFF. CDR3 nucleotide sequence: TGCGCCAGCAGCTTGTTACGCGGGGAAAGCAATGAGCAGTTCTTC. The chain recombines TRBV5-1 with TRBJ2-1; perhaps TRBD2 as D (6 bases). The CDR3 has 15 residues. Deletions cut 1 base from V and 6 bases from J, with 14 bases between. Looked up from germline, CDR1 is SGHRS and CDR2 is YFSETQ.

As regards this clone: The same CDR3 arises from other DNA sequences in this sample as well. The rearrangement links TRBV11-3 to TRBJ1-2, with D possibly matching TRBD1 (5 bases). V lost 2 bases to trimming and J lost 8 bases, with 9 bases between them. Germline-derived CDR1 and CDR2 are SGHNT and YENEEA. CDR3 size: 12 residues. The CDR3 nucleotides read TGTGCCAGCAGCTTATCAGGGTCCGGCTACACCTTC. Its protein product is CASSLSGSGYTF. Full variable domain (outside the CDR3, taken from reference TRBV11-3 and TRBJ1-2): EAGVVQSPRYKIIEKKQPVAFWCNPISGHNTLYWYLQNLGQGPELLIRYENEEAVDDSQLPKDRFSAERLKGVDSTLKIQPAELGDSAVYLCASSLSGSGYTFGSGTRLTVV.

CDR3 protein: CASSLLAGADGEQFF. The CDR3 nucleotides are TGTGCCAGCAGCTTGCTAGCGGGGGCTGATGGTGAGCAGTTCTTC. The chain uses TRBV7-6 and TRBJ2-1; 10 nucleotides align to TRBD2. Trimming cost V 3 bases and J 9 bases; bases outside gene matches: 8. Germline V CDR1 and CDR2: SGHVS, FNYEAQ. This CDR3 contains 15 residues.

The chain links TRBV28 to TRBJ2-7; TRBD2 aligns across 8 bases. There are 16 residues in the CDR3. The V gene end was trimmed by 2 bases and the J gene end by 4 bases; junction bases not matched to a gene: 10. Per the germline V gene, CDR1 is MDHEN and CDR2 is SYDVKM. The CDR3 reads CASSLPRGGKAYEQYF. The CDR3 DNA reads TGTGCCAGCAGTTTACCCCGGGGGGGTAAAGCGTACGAGCAGTACTTC.

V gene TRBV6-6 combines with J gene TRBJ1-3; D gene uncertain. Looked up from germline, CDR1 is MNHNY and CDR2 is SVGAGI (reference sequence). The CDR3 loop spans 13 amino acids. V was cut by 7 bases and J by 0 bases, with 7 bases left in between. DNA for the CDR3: TGTGCCAGCAACCCGGACTCTGGAAACACCATATATTTT. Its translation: CASNPDSGNTIYF.

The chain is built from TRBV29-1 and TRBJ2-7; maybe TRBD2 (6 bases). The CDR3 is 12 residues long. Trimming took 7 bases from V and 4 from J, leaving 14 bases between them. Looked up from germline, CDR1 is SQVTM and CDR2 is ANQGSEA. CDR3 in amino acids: CSAEIGGYEQYF. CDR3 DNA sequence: TGCAGCGCCGAAATTGGAGGGTACGAGCAGTACTTC.

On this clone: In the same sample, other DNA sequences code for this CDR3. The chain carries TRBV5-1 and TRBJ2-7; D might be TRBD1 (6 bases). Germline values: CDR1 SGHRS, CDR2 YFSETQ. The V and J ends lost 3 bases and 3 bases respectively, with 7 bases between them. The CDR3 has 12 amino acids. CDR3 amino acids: CASSSDSYEQYF. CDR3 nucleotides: TGCGCCAGCAGCTCGGACAGCTACGAGCAGTACTTC.

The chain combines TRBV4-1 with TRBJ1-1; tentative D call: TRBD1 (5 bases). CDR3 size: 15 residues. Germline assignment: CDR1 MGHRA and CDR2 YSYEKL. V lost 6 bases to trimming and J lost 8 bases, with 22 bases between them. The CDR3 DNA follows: TGCGCCAGCAGGAGCCCAGGGTACCGCAAGGAGGAAGCTTTCTTT. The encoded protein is CASRSPGYRKEEAFF.

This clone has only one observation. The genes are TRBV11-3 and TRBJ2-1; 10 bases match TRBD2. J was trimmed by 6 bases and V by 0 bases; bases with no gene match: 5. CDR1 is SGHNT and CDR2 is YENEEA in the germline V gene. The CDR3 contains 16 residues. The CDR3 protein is CASSLDGLAGVNEQFF. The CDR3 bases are TGTGCCAGCAGCTTAGATGGTCTAGCGGGAGTCAATGAGCAGTTCTTC. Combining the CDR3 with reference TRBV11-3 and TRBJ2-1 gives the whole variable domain EAGVVQSPRYKIIEKKQPVAFWCNPISGHNTLYWYLQNLGQGPELLIRYENEEAVDDSQLPKDRFSAERLKGVDSTLKIQPAELGDSAVYLCASSLDGLAGVNEQFFGPGTRLTVL.

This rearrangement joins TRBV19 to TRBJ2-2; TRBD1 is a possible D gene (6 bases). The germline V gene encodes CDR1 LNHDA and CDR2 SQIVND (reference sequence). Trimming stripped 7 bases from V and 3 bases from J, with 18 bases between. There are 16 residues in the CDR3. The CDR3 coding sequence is TGTGCCAGTAAAACAGGGCTGCTTCGGGACACCGGGGAGCTGTTTTTT. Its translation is CASKTGLLRDTGELFF.

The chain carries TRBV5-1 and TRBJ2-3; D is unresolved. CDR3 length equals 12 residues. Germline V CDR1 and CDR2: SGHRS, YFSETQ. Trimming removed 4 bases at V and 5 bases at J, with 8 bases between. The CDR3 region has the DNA TGCGCCAGCAGCCTAAAACGAGATACGCAGTATTTT. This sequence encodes CASSLKRDTQYF. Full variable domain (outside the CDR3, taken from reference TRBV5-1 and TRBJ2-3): KAGVTQTPRYLIKTRGQQVTLSCSPISGHRSVSWYQQTPGQGLQFLFEYFSETQRNKGNFPGRFSGRQFSNSRSEMNVSTLELGDSALYLCASSLKRDTQYFGPGTRLTVL.

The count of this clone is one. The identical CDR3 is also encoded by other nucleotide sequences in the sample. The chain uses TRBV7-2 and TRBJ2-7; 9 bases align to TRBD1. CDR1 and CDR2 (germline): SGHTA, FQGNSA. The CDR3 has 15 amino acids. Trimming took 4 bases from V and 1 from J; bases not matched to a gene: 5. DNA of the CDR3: TGTGCCAGCAGCTCCACCGGGACAGGGTCCTACGAGCAGTACTTC. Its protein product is CASSSTGTGSYEQYF. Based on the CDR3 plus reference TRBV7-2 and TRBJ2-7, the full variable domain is GAGVSQSPSNKVTEKGKDVELRCDPISGHTALYWYRQSLGQGLEFLIYFQGNSAPDKSGLPSDRFSAERTGGSVSTLTIQRTQQEDSAVYLCASSSTGTGSYEQYFGPGTRLTVT.

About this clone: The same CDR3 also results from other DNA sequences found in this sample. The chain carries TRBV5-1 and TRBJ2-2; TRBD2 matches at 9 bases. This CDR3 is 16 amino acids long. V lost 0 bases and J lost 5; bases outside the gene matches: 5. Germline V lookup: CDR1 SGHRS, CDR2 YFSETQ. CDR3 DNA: TGCGCCAGCAGCTTGGTAGCGGGAGACCCAACCGGGGAGCTGTTTTTT. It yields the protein CASSLVAGDPTGELFF.

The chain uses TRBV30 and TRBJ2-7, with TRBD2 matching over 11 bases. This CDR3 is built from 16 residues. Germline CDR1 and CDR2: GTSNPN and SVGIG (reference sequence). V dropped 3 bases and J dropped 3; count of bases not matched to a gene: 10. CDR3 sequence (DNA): TGTGCCTGGAGGGACAGGGGAGGGACTAGCGGCTACGAGCAGTACTTC. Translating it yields CAWRDRGGTSGYEQYF.

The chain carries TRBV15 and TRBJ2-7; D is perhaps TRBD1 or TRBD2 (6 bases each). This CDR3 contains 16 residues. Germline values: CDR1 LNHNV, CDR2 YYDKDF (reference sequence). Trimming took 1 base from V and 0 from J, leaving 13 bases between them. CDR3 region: CATSRGGAPGSYEQYF. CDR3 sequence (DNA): TGTGCCACCAGCAGAGGGGGGGCGCCGGGCTCCTACGAGCAGTACTTC.